This T cell receptor beta chain was retrieved from a study of blood T cell repertoires in COVID-19. Study details: Acute-phase and convalescent COVID-19 samples originated in the United States, Italy and Spain.

Some clones are missing from TCRdb's copy, which holds only in-frame ones; the method was immunoSEQ multiplex PCR. Here the sample spans about 370,000 clones, roughly 86% being singletons. CDR3 size: 14 residues. CDR1 and CDR2 from the germline V gene are MNHEY and SVGAGI. V lost 6 bases and J lost 3, with 15 bases in between. Sequenced material: PBMCs or T cells enriched from blood (not recorded which). The TCR originated in a woman aged 25-40 years who had recovered from COVID-19. This chain connects TRBV6-5 to TRBJ2-7; maybe TRBD1 (6 bases). The CDR3 sequence: CASSRQAPLYEQYF. The CDR3 DNA follows: TGTGCCAGCAGCCGACAGGCCCCTCTCTACGAGCAGTACTTC.